A single sample is the source of the 5 T cell receptor beta chains below, sequenced in a study of CD4 T cells in relation to SARS-CoV-2 and coronaviruses. The antigens for these receptors are not known. The protocol was immunoSEQ multiplex PCR, while the TCRdb copy is restricted to in-frame clones and leaves out a portion. The sample lists 41,000 or so clones; around 82% were seen once. Source material: naive CD4+ T cells from PBMCs, cultured in vitro. The sample's subset: naive CD4+ T cells isolated by negative enrichment. The receptors stem from an adult with COVID-19.

This CDR3 is CAWSANSPLHF. The CDR3 DNA reads as TGTGCCTGGAGTGCGAATTCACCCCTCCACTTT. This chain uses TRBV30 with TRBJ1-6; D is ambiguous. CDR1 GTSNPN and CDR2 SVGIG come from the germline V gene (reference sequence). CDR3 length: 11 amino acids. V lost 1 base and J 7 bases, leaving 2 bases between the germline ends.

The chain employs TRBV30 and TRBJ2-3; possibly TRBD1 or TRBD2 for D (5 bases each). V was clipped by 2 bases and J by 2 bases, with 23 bases between them. This CDR3 region has 18 residues. In germline, CDR1 is GTSNPN, CDR2 SVGIG (reference sequence). CDR3 DNA sequence: TGTGCCTGGAGTCCAATGGGGACCGGGCCCCGGGCCACAGATACGCAGTATTTT. Encoded protein: CAWSPMGTGPRATDTQYF.

The rearrangement joins TRBV28 to TRBJ1-4; D is unresolved. The CDR3 has 15 residues. The germline gives CDR1 MDHEN, CDR2 SYDVKM. With 1 base removed from V and 2 bases from J, the gap between germline ends came to 8 bases. In DNA, the CDR3 is TGTGCCAGCAGTTTATATGTGGGTACTAATGAAAAACTGTTTTTT. Translating it yields CASSLYVGTNEKLFF.

J is TRBJ2-7 and V is TRBV11-2; TRBD1 aligns across 8 bases. This CDR3 is built from 13 residues. CDR1 SGHAT and CDR2 FQNNGV come from the germline V gene. The trim removed 4 bases at V and 4 bases at J, leaving 3 bases unmatched. The DNA for the CDR3 is TGTGCCAGCAGCTGGGGGACAGGTTACGAGCAGTACTTC. Translation: CASSWGTGYEQYF.

V and J are TRBV2 and TRBJ2-6, with D possibly matching TRBD1 (5 bases). The germline CDR1 and CDR2 sequences are SNHLY and FYNNEI. The V gene lost 6 bases and the J gene lost 0 bases, with 12 bases spanning the gap. The length of the CDR3 is 16 residues. The CDR3 region is CASSLGQGSGANVLTF. CDR3 coding DNA: TGTGCCAGCAGCCTCGGGCAGGGCTCTGGGGCCAACGTCCTGACTTTC.